The 10 T cell receptor beta chains presented below share a single source sample, sequenced in a study of T-cell memory formation after mild COVID-19. TCRdb reprocessed the 5' RACE reads with MiXCR, giving one entry per CDR3 protein. The table shows roughly 620,000 distinct CDR3 sequences, with about a sixth occurring only once. Sequenced input: PBMCs or a T cell subset sorted from them (not recorded which). These receptors were obtained from an adult woman who had mild COVID-19 (a few samples of this study predate the infection). Cell type and time point are not known.

This clonotype showed up many times. The rearrangement uses TRBV12-3 or TRBV12-4 and TRBJ1-2; 9 nucleotides agree with TRBD1. V trimming: 4 bases; J trimming: 5 bases; junction bases outside the gene matches: 5. The CDR3 sequence is 14 residues long. The CDR3 nucleotides are TGTGCCAGCAGTTCCAGCGGGACAGGGTATGGCTACACCTTC. Protein: CASSSSGTGYGYTF.

The chain recombines TRBV5-1 with TRBJ2-7; TRBD1 is a possible D gene (6 bases). In germline, CDR1 is SGHRS, CDR2 YFSETQ. The CDR3 is made up of 15 amino acids. The V end was cut by 2 bases, the J end by 5 bases, with 17 bases between. The CDR3 nucleotides are TGCGCCAGCAGCTTAACAGGGACGCTAAACCACGAGCAGTACTTC. This encodes CASSLTGTLNHEQYF.

This clonotype was picked up a small number of times. The V and J genes are TRBV30 and TRBJ2-7; D gene unclear. CDR3 size: 16 residues. The V end was cut by 0 bases, the J end by 3 bases, with 18 bases between. In germline, CDR1 is GTSNPN, CDR2 SVGIG (reference sequence). CDR3 protein: CAWSVPGAADDYEQYF. The CDR3 nucleotides are TGTGCCTGGAGTGTACCTGGTGCGGCGGACGACTACGAGCAGTACTTC.

V gene TRBV6-5 combines with J gene TRBJ2-3; 8 nucleotides line up with TRBD2. Unmatched junction bases numbered 4, after V lost 6 bases and J lost 5 bases. This CDR3 has 13 amino acids. The germline gives CDR1 MNHEY, CDR2 SVGAGI. The chain's CDR3 is CASSRGGRDTQYF. The CDR3 DNA follows: TGTGCCAGCAGCCGGGGGGGGCGAGATACGCAGTATTTT.

Many counts were recorded for this clonotype. The V and J genes are TRBV7-2 and TRBJ2-1; no clear D. Germline CDR1 reads SGHTA; CDR2 reads FQGNSA. Trimming left V 5 bases short and J 5 bases short, with 10 bases between. CDR3 length: 13 residues. CDR3 in amino acids: CASSEGNNNEQFF. The CDR3 DNA reads as TGTGCCAGCAGCGAAGGTAACAACAATGAGCAGTTCTTC.

The V call is TRBV19, the J call TRBJ1-4, with D perhaps matching TRBD1 (5 bases). CDR1 and CDR2 (germline): LNHDA, SQIVND (reference sequence). The ends were cut back, 2 bases at V and 7 bases at J, with 14 bases in the middle. CDR3 length equals 15 residues. The CDR3 is CASSIQGGRSEKLFF. Written as DNA, the CDR3 is TGTGCCAGTAGTATACAGGGAGGAAGAAGTGAAAAACTGTTTTTT.

CDR3 region: CASSSFREVVEQYF. DNA of the CDR3: TGTGCCAGCAGTTCCTTTCGGGAAGTGGTCGAGCAGTACTTC. The chain employs TRBV6-5 and TRBJ2-7; perhaps TRBD2 as D (5 bases). V shed 4 bases and J shed 6 bases, with 16 bases lying between them. CDR1 and CDR2 from the germline V gene are MNHEY and SVGAGI. The CDR3 is 14 residues long.

The V gene is TRBV12-3 or TRBV12-4, the J gene TRBJ2-4, with 9 positions matching TRBD1. CDR3 length equals 12 residues. The V segment lost 10 bases and the J segment 7 bases; nucleotides outside the gene matches: 5. The CDR3 region has the DNA TGTGCCATCGGGACAGGGAGGAACATTCAGTACTTC. It is translated as CAIGTGRNIQYF.

The chain couples TRBV7-8 to TRBJ1-5, with D unclear. V was pared by 5 bases and J by 0 bases, with 14 bases between. The CDR3 is 16 residues long. CDR1 is SGHVS, CDR2 FQNEAQ, per germline. The CDR3 sequence is CASSPKDWYSNQPQHF. The CDR3 coding sequence is TGTGCCAGCAGCCCCAAGGACTGGTATAGCAATCAGCCCCAGCATTTT.

This clonotype was seen a handful of times. V gene TRBV7-9 combines with J gene TRBJ2-2, with unresolved D. V lost 5 bases and J 0 bases, leaving 13 bases between the germline ends. Germline CDR1 reads SEHNR; CDR2 reads FQNEAQ (reference sequence). This CDR3 is built from 16 residues. The CDR3 bases are TGTGCCAGCAGCCCCCCGCTTCCGCCGAACACCGGGGAGCTGTTTTTT. Its protein product is CASSPPLPPNTGELFF.